This TCR beta chain was observed in a study of blood T cell repertoires in COVID-19. Turning to the study itself: T cells, B-cell-depleted T cells, or PBMCs provided the cDNA or gDNA that served as material.

Assay: immunoSEQ multiplex PCR; the TCRdb copy retains only in-frame clones and omits some. Found here are fewer than 250,000 clones, 81% of them singletons; the top ten hold about 8.9%. Enrolled through a virtual design, the participants were between 18 and 89 years of age and came from under 30 US areas. Grouping used clinical history reported by participants in a survey and questionnaire. The J segment lost 1 base and the V segment lost 4 bases, leaving 11 bases of the junction unmatched. Per germline, CDR1 MNHEY and CDR2 SVGEGT. The CDR3 length is 17 residues. This chain joins TRBV6-2 or TRBV6-3 and TRBJ1-1; TRBD1 aligns across 8 bases. The clonotype was recovered from a woman aged 45 to 65 with acute COVID-19. Specimen: PBMCs or T cells enriched from blood (not recorded which). This CDR3 reads CASSLGTGGGRNTEAFF. Here the CDR3 DNA reads TGTGCCAGCAGTTTAGGGACAGGAGGAGGGAGGAACACTGAAGCTTTCTTT.